The clone carrying this T cell receptor (beta chain) was counted a few times. Sequencing ends 3 residues short of the CDR3 end; the germline J gene provides the rest. The data originate from a study of T cell clonality in common variable immunodeficiency. CVID and control samples used equivalent genomic DNA input. The table came from immunoSEQ multiplex PCR; TCRdb's copy has only in-frame clones and leaves some out. The sample shows approximately 81,000 clones, none of them appearing just once. The V gene end was trimmed by 4 bases and the J gene end by 4 bases; junction bases not matched to a gene: 5. Germline V gene sequence: CDR1 LNHDA, CDR2 SQIVND (reference sequence). This CDR3 has 14 amino acids.

The sample consisted of peripheral blood mononuclear cells. This chain links TRBV19 with TRBJ1-1; 8 positions agree with TRBD1. The receptor comes from a person between 18 and 75 years old in good health. The part of the CDR3 DNA that was read is TGTGCCAGTAGTACAACCACAGGGGGCACTGAA. This encodes CASSTTTGGTE. The entire CDR3 sequence reads CASSTTTGGTEAFF.